This TCR beta chain was sequenced in a study of T cells after yellow fever vaccination. The wider study: Libraries from low-cell-number fractions were prepared with the SMART-Seq v4 Ultra Low Input RNA kit.

The CDR3 extends over 15 amino acids. With 4 bases clipped from V and 2 bases from J, the junction kept 6 bases outside the gene matches. Per the germline V gene, CDR1 is LGHNA and CDR2 is YNFKEQ. Study-wide points: In FACS-sorted repertoires, abundant clonotypes from the bulk population could appear as contaminants. A large majority of primary-vaccination clones showed up again after the booster (96% CD4, around 85% CD8).

This clonotype was detected only once. Its antigen is undetermined. This clone may be a read error of a much larger clone one base away. Production of TCR cDNA was by 5'RACE template switching, which also added a universal primer site and UMIs. TCRdb redid the calling of the 5' RACE reads with MiXCR, one entry per CDR3 protein. The sample contains 150,000 or so distinct CDR3 sequences, around 7.2% of which appear only once. The receptor's source is a young man who received the YFV17D yellow fever vaccine. This rearrangement joins TRBV4-2 to TRBJ2-5; TRBD2 agrees at 8 bases. Sequenced here: CD4+ T cells sorted from PBMCs, sampled 4 to 6 days after the first yellow fever vaccination. For the CDR3, the DNA is TGTGCCAGCAGCCCTACGTCTAGCGGGCAAGAGACCCAGTACTTC. This codes for CASSPTSSGQETQYF.